The rows below give T cell receptor beta chains drawn from one sample of a study of OX40 agonist ivuxolimab in advanced cancers. The method was immunoSEQ multiplex PCR; TCRdb's version includes in-frame clones alone and lacks a portion of them. The repertoire holds roughly 76,000 clones, with around nine tenths as singletons. This material consisted of CD4+ or CD8+ T cells sorted from blood, taken in a trial of the OX40 agonist ivuxolimab. The receptors were sampled from an adult with an advanced solid tumor such as melanoma, head and neck, liver or kidney cancer. Both conserved end residues are part of each CDR3. D genes are given only for firm matches. Expanded clones get a size class; other rows say once, few or many, or leave the size out.

clone_size j_call v_call d_call cdr3_nt cdr3_aa
once TRBJ2-5 TRBV9 . TGTGCCAGCAGCGTAGCTGGCGGGTTAGAAGAGACCCAGTACTTC CASSVAGGLEETQYF
. TRBJ1-2 TRBV30 TRBD1 TGTGCCTGGAGATTGGGACAGGGAATTGGCTACACCTTC CAWRLGQGIGYTF
. TRBJ1-1 TRBV28 . TGTGCCAGCAGTCCTTCCCGGGACAACTCTGAAGCTTTCTTT CASSPSRDNSEAFF
few TRBJ1-3 TRBV7-9 . TGTGCCAGCACTAACCAATACTCTGGAAACACCATATATTTT CASTNQYSGNTIYF
. TRBJ1-6 TRBV6-1 TRBD1 TGTGCCAGCAGACCCGGGACAGCGAATTCACCCCTCCACTTT CASRPGTANSPLHF
. TRBJ2-7 TRBV27 . TGTGCCAGCCACTACTCAGGGAAGTCCTACGAGCAGTACTTC CASHYSGKSYEQYF
once TRBJ2-2 TRBV5-1 TRBD1 TGCGCCAGCAGCTTGCCTGACAGGGGGCGAGGCACCGGGGAGCTGTTTTTT CASSLPDRGRGTGELFF
. TRBJ1-2 TRBV25-1 . TGTGCCAGCAGTGAAACTGGCATATTAGGCTATGGCTACACCTTC CASSETGILGYGYTF
. TRBJ1-4 TRBV4-1 . TGCGCCAGCAGCCAGGGGAGAACTAATGAAAAACTGTTTTTT CASSQGRTNEKLFF
. TRBJ1-5 TRBV28 TRBD1 TGTGCCAGCAGTTTTGGACAGGGGTTTTATAGCAATCAGCCCCAGCATTTT CASSFGQGFYSNQPQHF
. TRBJ2-1 TRBV15 TRBD2 TGTGCCACCAGCAGAGACGGGAGGGTCCACAATGAGCAGTTCTTC CATSRDGRVHNEQFF
. TRBJ2-6 TRBV7-2 . TGTGCCAGCAGCTTAGAATCGGTGTTGGTCTCTGGGGCCAACGTCCTGACTTTC CASSLESVLVSGANVLTF
. TRBJ2-5 TRBV7-3 . TGTGCCAGCAGCTTAATGGACCCCTCCGGCCAAGAGACCCAGTACTTC CASSLMDPSGQETQYF
once TRBJ2-5 TRBV7-8 TRBD2 TGTGCCAGCATGCGATGGGGACTAGCGGTGGTCCAAGAGACCCAGTACTTC CASMRWGLAVVQETQYF
few TRBJ1-5 TRBV6-6 . TGTGCCAGCAGTTACAGGGTAAGCAATCAGCCCCAGCATTTT CASSYRVSNQPQHF
. TRBJ2-1 TRBV7-8 TRBD1 TGTGCCAGCAGCCCCTACAGGGACAGGGATTTTAATGAGCAGTTCTTC CASSPYRDRDFNEQFF
. TRBJ1-3 TRBV11-2 . TGTGCCAGCAGCTCCGGCGGTTCTGGAAACACCATATATTTT CASSSGGSGNTIYF
. TRBJ1-1 TRBV9 . TGTGCCAGCAGCGTAGGGGGTGGGGTTGCGACTGAAGCTTTCTTT CASSVGGGVATEAFF
. TRBJ2-7 TRBV4-3 TRBD2 TGCGCCAGCAGCCAAGTACTAGCGGGAGCTAAGGCCTACGAGCAGTACTTC CASSQVLAGAKAYEQYF
. TRBJ1-5 TRBV6-5 TRBD1 TGTGCCAGCAGTTACTCCGGGACAGGAAGGGAGCCCCAGCATTTT CASSYSGTGREPQHF
. TRBJ2-1 TRBV18 TRBD2 TGTGCCAGCTCCGGACTAGCGGGAGACAATGAGCAGTTCTTC CASSGLAGDNEQFF
. TRBJ1-6 TRBV5-6 . TGTGCCAGCAGCCCCTCCCGTTTTAATTCACCCCTCCACTTT CASSPSRFNSPLHF
. TRBJ2-3 TRBV12-2 . TGTGCAAGTCGCTGTCGACTAGCGGGAGGGCGAGGTCCAGATACGCAGTATTTT CASRCRLAGGRGPDTQYF